This T cell receptor (beta chain) was sequenced during a study of T cell repertoires in cytomegalovirus infection. Findings and caveats of the study: The response measured ex vivo was dominated by TCR beta clonotypes (HLA-C-restricted and CMV-specific).

A remark on this clonotype: Its specificity is unknown.

CDR3 length: 15 amino acids. V lost 4 bases to trimming and J lost 3 bases; unmatched junction nucleotides: 7. Germline V gene sequence: CDR1 SGDLS, CDR2 YYNGEE. TCRdb re-called the reads through MiXCR, storing one row per CDR3 protein. The data show approximately 250,000 distinct CDR3 sequences, roughly 23% seen once. The V gene is TRBV9, the J gene TRBJ1-5; 7 nucleotides agree with TRBD1. Sequenced input: CD8+ T cells from PBMCs. This TCR came from a human donor in good health (CMV status not recorded). Some clones in this sample may be carry-over from other donors' samples. The CDR3 sequence is CASSKGAGVNQPQHF. Here the CDR3 DNA reads TGTGCCAGCAGCAAGGGGGCTGGGGTCAATCAGCCCCAGCATTTT. The entire variable domain, with the rest obtained from reference TRBV9 and TRBJ1-5, is as follows: DSGVTQTPKHLITATGQRVTLRCSPRSGDLSVYWYQQSLDQGLQFLIQYYNGEERAKGNILERFSAQQFPDLHSELNLSSLELGDSALYFCASSKGAGVNQPQHFGDGTRLSIL.